A selection of T cell receptor beta chains follows, all from one sample in a study of T cells after yellow fever vaccination. TCRdb called the 5' RACE reads again in MiXCR, with one record for every CDR3 protein. The sample holds roughly 250,000 distinct CDR3 sequences; roughly 13% are singletons and the top ten take roughly 0.5%. This specimen was CD4+ T cells sorted from PBMCs, taken 45 days after the yellow fever booster vaccination. These receptors were collected from a young man who received the YFV17D yellow fever vaccine. Each CDR3 is given with its conserved first and last residue. The order of the fields is J gene, CDR3 length, V gene, D gene, CDR3 protein. A D gene is named only where the DNA matches it firmly.

j_gene: TRBJ2-3
len: 16
v_gene: TRBV20-1
d_gene: .
CDR3aa: CSALEPPGHRTDTQYF

j_gene: TRBJ2-4
len: 19
v_gene: TRBV7-8
d_gene: TRBD1
CDR3aa: CASSPSKTGRNLAKNIQYF

j_gene: TRBJ2-5
len: 13
v_gene: TRBV7-2
d_gene: TRBD2
CDR3aa: CASSSGGQETQYF

j_gene: TRBJ2-2
len: 17
v_gene: TRBV5-1
d_gene: TRBD1
CDR3aa: CASSLTITGGNTGELFF

j_gene: TRBJ2-2
len: 14
v_gene: TRBV10-3
d_gene: .
CDR3aa: CAISERGGTGELFF

j_gene: TRBJ2-3
len: 14
v_gene: TRBV7-2
d_gene: .
CDR3aa: CASRRDRSTDTQYF

j_gene: TRBJ2-4
len: 11
v_gene: TRBV28
d_gene: .
CDR3aa: CASSSRDIQYF

j_gene: TRBJ2-5
len: 12
v_gene: TRBV6-2/TRBV6-3
d_gene: TRBD2
CDR3aa: CASQAGVETQYF

j_gene: TRBJ2-7
len: 16
v_gene: TRBV5-1
d_gene: TRBD2
CDR3aa: CASSEQPSGSSYEQYF

j_gene: TRBJ2-1
len: 13
v_gene: TRBV28
d_gene: TRBD2
CDR3aa: CASSLGLAGTEFF

j_gene: TRBJ2-1
len: 15
v_gene: TRBV19
d_gene: TRBD2
CDR3aa: CASGQRETFYNEQFF

j_gene: TRBJ1-3
len: 14
v_gene: TRBV6-4
d_gene: .
CDR3aa: CASSDTNGASGLYF

j_gene: TRBJ2-7
len: 14
v_gene: TRBV20-1
d_gene: .
CDR3aa: CSALGRVGFYEQYF

j_gene: TRBJ2-1
len: 15
v_gene: TRBV28
d_gene: .
CDR3aa: CASSLPSGNGGEQFF

j_gene: TRBJ2-7
len: 15
v_gene: TRBV20-1
d_gene: .
CDR3aa: CSATLPGRRGGEQYF

j_gene: TRBJ2-4
len: 11
v_gene: TRBV10-3
d_gene: .
CDR3aa: CAIRNRDIQYF

j_gene: TRBJ2-3
len: 12
v_gene: TRBV28
d_gene: .
CDR3aa: CASSLERATQYF

j_gene: TRBJ2-1
len: 17
v_gene: TRBV28
d_gene: .
CDR3aa: CAMGPALLGQTYNEQFF

j_gene: TRBJ2-1
len: 15
v_gene: TRBV25-1
d_gene: .
CDR3aa: CASRSNGDSYNEQFF

j_gene: TRBJ2-7
len: 13
v_gene: TRBV18
d_gene: .
CDR3aa: CASSPSDTRGQYF

j_gene: TRBJ2-1
len: 12
v_gene: TRBV5-1
d_gene: .
CDR3aa: CASRLEGVEQFF

j_gene: TRBJ2-5
len: 16
v_gene: TRBV29-1
d_gene: .
CDR3aa: CSVEPLGGRTGKTKYF

j_gene: TRBJ1-6
len: 14
v_gene: TRBV7-8
d_gene: TRBD1
CDR3aa: CASSFTGDNSPLHF

j_gene: TRBJ2-5
len: 12
v_gene: TRBV28
d_gene: .
CDR3aa: CASSSPRKTQYF

j_gene: TRBJ2-7
len: 17
v_gene: TRBV15
d_gene: .
CDR3aa: CATSRVPQGPQTYEQYF

j_gene: TRBJ2-2
len: 15
v_gene: TRBV7-2
d_gene: .
CDR3aa: CASSLTPGDTGELFF

j_gene: TRBJ2-1
len: 16
v_gene: TRBV20-1
d_gene: .
CDR3aa: CSAREDQGFSYNEQFF

j_gene: TRBJ2-3
len: 17
v_gene: TRBV5-1
d_gene: TRBD1
CDR3aa: CASSPGLGQGLTDTQYF

j_gene: TRBJ2-1
len: 15
v_gene: TRBV13
d_gene: .
CDR3aa: CASTLASRGYNEQFF

j_gene: TRBJ1-5
len: 14
v_gene: TRBV12-3/TRBV12-4
d_gene: .
CDR3aa: CASSLQGMYQPQHF

j_gene: TRBJ2-4
len: 18
v_gene: TRBV7-8
d_gene: TRBD1
CDR3aa: CASSSGQGFSGAKNIQYF

j_gene: TRBJ2-1
len: 14
v_gene: TRBV6-5
d_gene: .
CDR3aa: CASSYSDHYNEQFF

j_gene: TRBJ2-5
len: 17
v_gene: TRBV4-2
d_gene: TRBD2
CDR3aa: CASSPGAGLAAQETQYF

j_gene: TRBJ2-1
len: 15
v_gene: TRBV5-4
d_gene: .
CDR3aa: CASSLFVRADNEQFF

j_gene: TRBJ2-5
len: 13
v_gene: TRBV19
d_gene: .
CDR3aa: CASSTGAVETQYF

j_gene: TRBJ2-1
len: 13
v_gene: TRBV29-1
d_gene: TRBD2
CDR3aa: CSESLAGSNEQFF

j_gene: TRBJ2-1
len: 16
v_gene: TRBV3-1
d_gene: TRBD2
CDR3aa: CASSQGTSGRASEQFF

j_gene: TRBJ2-5
len: 13
v_gene: TRBV29-1
d_gene: TRBD2
CDR3aa: CSVERGRRETQYF

j_gene: TRBJ2-1
len: 16
v_gene: TRBV20-1
d_gene: .
CDR3aa: CSSRAPGATHNNEQFF

j_gene: TRBJ2-3
len: 15
v_gene: TRBV20-1
d_gene: TRBD2
CDR3aa: CSVPTSGSWSDTQYF

j_gene: TRBJ2-2
len: 15
v_gene: TRBV28
d_gene: TRBD1
CDR3aa: CASSSPGQGVGELFF

j_gene: TRBJ2-7
len: 14
v_gene: TRBV20-1
d_gene: .
CDR3aa: CSARLNFNPYEQYF